What follows describes a single T cell receptor beta chain. These data belong to a study of control samples from healthy donors and cancer patients. Assay used: immunoSEQ multiplex PCR; TCRdb lists only in-frame clones, some missing. Altogether roughly 88,000 clones are present, more than 85% being singletons, with the ten largest covering 0.92%. This CDR3 has 18 residues. From germline, CDR1 is MDHEN and CDR2 SYDVKM. The ends lost 5 bases at V and 0 bases at J; junction bases unmatched: 12. Sequences were obtained from blood. The source is a woman aged 25-40 years in good health. This chain joins TRBV28 and TRBJ2-3, with TRBD1 matching over 9 bases. The CDR3 here is CASSPWGIQGASTDTQYF. The CDR3 DNA reads as TGTGCCAGCAGTCCCTGGGGGATACAGGGGGCGAGCACAGATACGCAGTATTTT.